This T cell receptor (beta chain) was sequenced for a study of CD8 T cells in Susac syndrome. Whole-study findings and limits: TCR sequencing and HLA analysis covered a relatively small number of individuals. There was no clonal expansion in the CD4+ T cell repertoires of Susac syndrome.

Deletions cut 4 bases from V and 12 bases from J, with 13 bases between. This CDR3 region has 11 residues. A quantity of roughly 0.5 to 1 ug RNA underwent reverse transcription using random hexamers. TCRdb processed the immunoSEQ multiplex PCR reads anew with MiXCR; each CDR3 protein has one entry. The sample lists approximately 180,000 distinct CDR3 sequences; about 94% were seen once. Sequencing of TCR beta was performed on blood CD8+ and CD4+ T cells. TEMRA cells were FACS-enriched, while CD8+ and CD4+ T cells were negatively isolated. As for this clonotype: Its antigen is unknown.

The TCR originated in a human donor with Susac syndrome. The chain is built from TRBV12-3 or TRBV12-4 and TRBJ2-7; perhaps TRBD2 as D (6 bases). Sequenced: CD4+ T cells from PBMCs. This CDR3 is CASSSAGTPYF. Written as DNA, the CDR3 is TGTGCCAGCAGTTCTGCCGGGACTCCGTACTTC.